These T cell receptor beta chains were read from a single sample in a study of blood T cell repertoires in COVID-19. The repertoire was sequenced with immunoSEQ multiplex PCR; TCRdb's copy has only in-frame clones and lacks some. Here the sample spans 88,000 or so clones, around 88% being singletons. The material sequenced was peripheral blood. The receptors derive from a man in his sixties with acute or convalescent COVID-19. Each CDR3 is given with its conserved first and last residue. The D gene is left open where the match is weak. Not all rows give a size; the values are once, few, many and, for expanded clones, a class.

>TRBD1|TRBV9|-|TRBJ2-1
TGTGCCAGCAGCGTAGACGGACAGGGGTATCTTAATGAGCAGTTCTTC
CASSVDGQGYLNEQFF
>-|TRBV4-1|-|TRBJ2-7
TGCGCCAGCAGCCAAGGACCACAGGCCTACGAGCAGTACTTC
CASSQGPQAYEQYF
>TRBD1|TRBV11-2|-|TRBJ2-1
TGTGCCAGCAGTTTCGACAGGGATGAGCAGTTCTTC
CASSFDRDEQFF
>TRBD1|TRBV20-1|-|TRBJ1-2
TGCAGTGCTAGTGGGGACAGCCTCTATGGCTACACCTTC
CSASGDSLYGYTF
>TRBD2|TRBV7-2|once|TRBJ2-5
TGTGCCAGCAGCTTATTACCCGGGGGGAGAGAGACCCAGTACTTC
CASSLLPGGRETQYF
>-|TRBV10-3|-|TRBJ2-7
TGTGCCATCGGCCCTGCCTACGAGCAGTACTTC
CAIGPAYEQYF
>-|TRBV5-6|few|TRBJ1-2
TGTGCCAGCAGCTTGGGTCCAAACTATGGCTACACCTTC
CASSLGPNYGYTF
>-|TRBV11-2|-|TRBJ2-1
TGTGCCAGCAGCTTAACCGGGTCCACAAATTACTACAATGAGCAGTTCTTC
CASSLTGSTNYYNEQFF
>TRBD1|TRBV14|-|TRBJ2-5
TGTGCCAGCAGCTCCCGACAGGGGGCCGTCGGTGAGACCCAGTACTTC
CASSSRQGAVGETQYF
>TRBD2|TRBV5-6|-|TRBJ2-3
TGTGCCAGCAGAGACCTAGCGGGAGGGGTCAATACGCAGTATTTT
CASRDLAGGVNTQYF
>TRBD2|TRBV10-3|-|TRBJ2-7
TGTGCCATCAGTGAGTCAGCTAGCGGGAGGCAATACGAGCAGTACTTC
CAISESASGRQYEQYF
>TRBD2|TRBV5-4|-|TRBJ2-7
TGTGCCAGCAGCTTAGGGGCGGGAGGCTACTACGAGCAGTACTTC
CASSLGAGGYYEQYF
>TRBD1|TRBV20-1|-|TRBJ1-2
TGCAGTGCTAGTTGGTCGGGACAGGGGATTTACTATGGCTACACCTTC
CSASWSGQGIYYGYTF
>TRBD2|TRBV15|-|TRBJ2-1
TGTGCCACCAGCAGAGAAACTCGCGGGGGGGCCGGGGAGCAGTTCTTC
CATSRETRGGAGEQFF
>TRBD1|TRBV30|-|TRBJ1-1
TGTGCCTGGAGTGTACCCGACAGGGGTTCCGCTGAAGCTTTCTTT
CAWSVPDRGSAEAFF
>-|TRBV7-9|-|TRBJ2-5
TGTGCCAGCAGCTTACTGGGCACAGAAGAGACCCAGTACTTC
CASSLLGTEETQYF
>-|TRBV12-3/TRBV12-4|-|TRBJ2-1
TGTGCCAGCAGACTAATAGCGGAGGATGAGCAGTTCTTC
CASRLIAEDEQFF
>-|TRBV5-4|-|TRBJ2-3
TGTGCCAGCAGCTTGGGTTGGGAAGGACTAATTGGGCGGGGTACGCAGTATTTT
CASSLGWEGLIGRGTQYF
>-|TRBV7-2|-|TRBJ2-2
TGTGCCAGCAGCTTAGCGTCAGGGCCGAGCACCGGGGAGCTGTTTTTT
CASSLASGPSTGELFF
>TRBD1|TRBV5-6|-|TRBJ2-7
TGTGCCAGCAGCTCCTACCGGGACAGCTACGAGCAGTACTTC
CASSSYRDSYEQYF
>TRBD2|TRBV24-1|-|TRBJ2-1
TGTGCCACCAGTGCAGGAACTAGCGGGGTGTTGGATGAGCAGTTCTTC
CATSAGTSGVLDEQFF
>-|TRBV5-4|-|TRBJ2-5
TGTGCCAGCAGCCCTCAGACAGGACAAGAGACCCAGTACTTC
CASSPQTGQETQYF
>-|TRBV5-1|-|TRBJ2-6
TGCGCCAGCAGCTTGGAACCAACAGGCGCTGGGGCCAACGTCCTGACTTTC
CASSLEPTGAGANVLTF
>TRBD2|TRBV30|-|TRBJ2-7
TGTGCCTGGAGTGGCCGACGGACTAGCGGGAGCCACGAGCAGTACTTC
CAWSGRRTSGSHEQYF
>-|TRBV28|-|TRBJ1-5
TGTGCCAGCAGCCACGGACAAAATCAGCCCCAGCATTTT
CASSHGQNQPQHF
>-|TRBV7-6|-|TRBJ2-7
TGTGCCAGCAGCCCCGAAGGACTCCTTTCCTACGAGCAGTACTTC
CASSPEGLLSYEQYF
>TRBD1|TRBV5-1|-|TRBJ1-2
TGCGCCAGCAGCTTGGAGTCAGGGGGTGACTATGGCTACACCTTC
CASSLESGGDYGYTF
>-|TRBV11-2|-|TRBJ1-1
TGTGCCAGCAGCTTAGTCGGGGGGACTGAAGCTTTCTTT
CASSLVGGTEAFF
>-|TRBV7-3|-|TRBJ2-5
TGTGCCAGCAGCTTAGGGCCACAAGAGACCCAGTACTTC
CASSLGPQETQYF
>-|TRBV6-6|-|TRBJ1-2
TGTGCCAGCAGTTACGGCGGGACCGGCTATGGCTACACCTTC
CASSYGGTGYGYTF
>-|TRBV2|-|TRBJ1-3
TGTGCCAGCAGTGTGCTAGGGGTAGGCGGAAACACCATATATTTT
CASSVLGVGGNTIYF
>-|TRBV11-2|-|TRBJ2-1
TGTGCCAGCAGCGCGACTGTAAGCTCCTACAATGAGCAGTTCTTC
CASSATVSSYNEQFF
>-|TRBV7-2|-|TRBJ1-5
TGTGCCAGCAACTTAGGCGGGAAAGGGTATCAGCCCCAGCATTTT
CASNLGGKGYQPQHF
>TRBD1|TRBV7-9|-|TRBJ1-2
TGTGCCAGCAGCGGAAGACAGGGCCGTCATAACTATGGCTACACCTTC
CASSGRQGRHNYGYTF
>TRBD2|TRBV6-5|-|TRBJ2-5
TGTGCCAGCAAACCGGGGGGGGTGTTGTTGGAGACCCAGTACTTC
CASKPGGVLLETQYF
>-|TRBV6-5|few|TRBJ1-1
TGTGCCAGCAGTTACTCGCCAGGTGGAAACACTGAAGCTTTCTTT
CASSYSPGGNTEAFF
>-|TRBV5-4|-|TRBJ1-1
TGTGCCAGCAGCTTCGGGCAGGGGAACACTGAAGCTTTCTTT
CASSFGQGNTEAFF
>TRBD1|TRBV24-1|once|TRBJ1-2
TGTGCCACCAGTCCGGGACAGGGTTATGGCTACACCTTC
CATSPGQGYGYTF
>TRBD2|TRBV27|-|TRBJ2-1
TGTGCCAGCAGGTTTATCTCTACCGGGGGGGGTGATGAGCAGTTCTTC
CASRFISTGGGDEQFF
>TRBD1|TRBV10-2|few|TRBJ1-2
TGCGCCAGCAGACCGGACAGGGGGACGCTCGGCTACACCTTC
CASRPDRGTLGYTF
>-|TRBV24-1|-|TRBJ2-3
TGTGCCACCAGTGATTGGGGCAGGGATGGCACAGATACGCAGTATTTT
CATSDWGRDGTDTQYF
>TRBD2|TRBV5-1|-|TRBJ2-1
TGCGCCAGCAGCTTGGAGCTAGCGGGCTCCTACAATGAGCAGTTCTTC
CASSLELAGSYNEQFF
>-|TRBV2|-|TRBJ1-2
TGTGCCAGCAGTGAATGGCAGAATGGCTACACCTTC
CASSEWQNGYTF
>-|TRBV6-5|-|TRBJ1-3
TGTGCCAGCAGACGGGACAACTCTGGAAACACCATATATTTT
CASRRDNSGNTIYF
>TRBD1|TRBV6-4|-|TRBJ2-5
TGTGCCAGCAGTGACTCGGGACAGGGGATAGAGACCCAGTACTTC
CASSDSGQGIETQYF
>-|TRBV3-1/TRBV3-2|-|TRBJ2-7
TGTGCCAGCAGCCAAGGGGGGGTATCGTGGGAGCAGTACTTC
CASSQGGVSWEQYF
>TRBD1|TRBV30|-|TRBJ1-1
TGTGCCTGGAGCCCCGGGACAGGGGGATTGACTTTCTTT
CAWSPGTGGLTFF
>-|TRBV11-2|-|TRBJ2-7
TGTGCCAGCAGACTCAACCGGGAGCAGTACTTC
CASRLNREQYF
>-|TRBV11-2|-|TRBJ1-6
TGTGCCAGCAGCTTCGGGTTAGGTAATTCACCCCTCCACTTT
CASSFGLGNSPLHF
>-|TRBV6-5|-|TRBJ1-5
TGTGCCAGCAGTTACTCAAGACTAATTTCACCCCAGCATTTT
CASSYSRLISPQHF
>TRBD1|TRBV30|-|TRBJ1-1
TGTGCCTGGAGTGTCGGGACAGGGAATACAGCTTTCTTT
CAWSVGTGNTAFF
>-|TRBV10-3|-|TRBJ2-7
TGTGCCATCAGTGATCGGAGTACCTACGAGCAGTACTTC
CAISDRSTYEQYF